A selection of T cell receptor beta chains follows, all from one sample in a study of post-analysis software for immune sequencing data. TCRdb analysed the PCR reads with MiXCR anew, one entry per CDR3 protein. The data show about 770,000 distinct CDR3 sequences, under 60% seen once. Material for sequencing was blood. These receptors came from a girl between 5 and 17 years old with multiple sclerosis. CDR3s include the opening cysteine and the closing phenylalanine or tryptophan. D genes are given only for firm matches. Some rows have no size entry. The others give once, few or many, or a class for an expanded clone.

TRBJ2-1,-,-,TRBV7-2,CASRNPASAPDEQFF,TGTGCCAGCCGCAATCCGGCTAGCGCCCCCGATGAGCAGTTCTTC
TRBJ2-7,TRBD2,few,TRBV11-3,CASSLLAGTDYEQYF,TGTGCCAGCAGCTTACTAGCGGGAACGGACTACGAGCAGTACTTC
TRBJ2-1,-,few,TRBV29-1,CSGGLGPYNEQFF,TGCAGCGGTGGACTCGGCCCCTACAATGAGCAGTTCTTC
TRBJ2-1,TRBD2,-,TRBV28,CASTERGTFNEQFF,TGTGCCAGCACGGAGCGGGGGACTTTCAATGAGCAGTTCTTC
TRBJ1-2,TRBD1,few,TRBV4-1,CASAEGQGNVYGYTF,TGCGCCAGCGCAGAGGGACAGGGGAACGTTTATGGCTACACCTTC
TRBJ2-5,TRBD2,-,TRBV19,CASSPLRTRVGQETQYF,TGTGCCAGTAGTCCCCTGCGGACTAGAGTTGGCCAAGAGACCCAGTACTTC
TRBJ2-7,TRBD1,few,TRBV6-1,CASSGDRGSFMDEQYF,TGTGCCAGCAGTGGCGACAGGGGGAGTTTTATGGACGAGCAGTACTTC
TRBJ2-1,-,-,TRBV29-1,CSVEDHWGTSYNEQFF,TGCAGCGTTGAAGATCACTGGGGAACCTCCTACAATGAGCAGTTCTTC
TRBJ1-2,-,-,TRBV5-1,CASSLGDPRNYGYTF,TGCGCCAGCAGCTTGGGGGACCCTCGGAACTATGGCTACACCTTC
TRBJ2-1,-,-,TRBV11-3,CASNPFKGLGYNEQFF,TGTGCCAGCAACCCATTCAAGGGTCTTGGGTACAATGAGCAGTTCTTC
TRBJ2-3,-,few,TRBV3-1,CASSQDSVDTQYF,TGTGCCAGCAGCCAAGATTCCGTAGATACGCAGTATTTT
TRBJ2-1,TRBD1,many,TRBV5-6,CASSPTGNEQFF,TGTGCCAGCAGCCCGACAGGGAATGAGCAGTTCTTC
TRBJ2-6,-,few,TRBV3-1,CASSQGGRIYSGANVLTF,TGTGCCAGCAGCCAAGGTGGCAGGATCTACTCTGGGGCCAACGTCCTGACTTTC
TRBJ2-7,TRBD2,-,TRBV25-1,CASSELAGFSYEQYF,TGTGCCAGCAGTGAACTAGCGGGGTTCTCCTACGAGCAGTACTTC
TRBJ1-2,-,-,TRBV10-3,CAISEPNGGYTF,TGTGCCATCAGTGAGCCTAATGGAGGCTACACCTTC
TRBJ2-7,-,-,TRBV6-1,CASSVHGFEGYEQYF,TGTGCCAGCAGTGTTCACGGTTTTGAGGGCTACGAGCAGTACTTC
TRBJ2-1,TRBD2,-,TRBV7-2,CASSLVGGTYNEQFF,TGTGCCAGCAGCTTAGTGGGGGGGACCTACAATGAGCAGTTCTTC
TRBJ1-2,TRBD1,few,TRBV12-3/TRBV12-4,CASSPRTGGSGYTF,TGTGCCAGCAGTCCCCGGACAGGGGGAAGTGGCTACACCTTC
TRBJ2-7,-,-,TRBV6-1,CASSEAGAAYEQYF,TGTGCCAGCAGTGAAGCGGGCGCGGCCTACGAGCAGTACTTC
TRBJ2-5,-,-,TRBV12-3/TRBV12-4,CASTLRTEQETQYF,TGTGCCAGCACATTAAGGACAGAACAAGAGACCCAGTACTTC
TRBJ2-5,TRBD2,few,TRBV20-1,CSASPVSGGDRTQYF,TGCAGTGCTAGTCCCGTGTCTGGGGGGGACCGGACCCAGTACTTC
TRBJ2-4,-,-,TRBV12-3/TRBV12-4,CASSLWGLGGKNIQYF,TGTGCCAGCAGTTTATGGGGGCTAGGTGGCAAAAACATTCAGTACTTC
TRBJ2-3,-,-,TRBV6-1,CASSEIRGDTQYF,TGTGCCAGCAGTGAAATTCGGGGAGATACGCAGTATTTT
TRBJ1-2,TRBD1,few,TRBV29-1,CSVAGGTGINYGYTF,TGCAGCGTTGCCGGAGGGACAGGAATTAACTATGGCTACACCTTC
TRBJ1-1,TRBD1,once,TRBV20-1,CSARDLFVQGGTEAFF,TGCAGTGCTAGAGATTTATTCGTACAGGGGGGGACTGAAGCTTTCTTT
TRBJ2-1,TRBD2,-,TRBV20-1,CSAMPGLGGNEQFF,TGCAGTGCTATGCCGGGACTAGGGGGGAATGAGCAGTTCTTC
TRBJ2-7,TRBD2,many,TRBV9,CASSVGLAGYEQYF,TGTGCCAGCAGCGTAGGACTAGCGGGCTACGAGCAGTACTTC
TRBJ1-1,TRBD1,many,TRBV12-3/TRBV12-4,CASSPDRARVYTEAFF,TGTGCCAGCAGTCCCGACAGGGCGAGGGTTTACACTGAAGCTTTCTTT
TRBJ1-4,TRBD1,-,TRBV6-5,CASSRQGRKLFF,TGTGCCAGCAGCCGACAGGGGCGAAAACTGTTTTTT
TRBJ1-4,-,-,TRBV29-1,CSVVQAGPSNEKLFF,TGCAGCGTTGTTCAGGCCGGCCCTTCTAATGAAAAACTGTTTTTT
TRBJ1-5,TRBD1,once,TRBV7-8,CASSFTTRTGLQPQHF,TGTGCCAGCAGCTTCACTACGAGGACAGGGCTACAGCCCCAGCATTTT
TRBJ2-1,TRBD1,-,TRBV13,CASTRDREKGEQFF,TGTGCCAGCACCCGGGACAGGGAGAAAGGTGAGCAGTTCTTC
TRBJ2-7,TRBD1,few,TRBV29-1,CSVEGGTGAPLYEQYF,TGCAGCGTTGAAGGGGGGACAGGGGCTCCCCTCTACGAGCAGTACTTC
TRBJ2-6,TRBD2,-,TRBV7-6,CASSLGGDYPSGANVLTF,TGTGCCAGCAGCTTAGGAGGGGACTATCCCTCTGGGGCCAACGTCCTGACTTTC
TRBJ1-4,TRBD1,-,TRBV7-9,CASSGQVPRANEKLFF,TGTGCCAGCAGTGGACAGGTCCCTAGGGCTAATGAAAAACTGTTTTTT
TRBJ2-1,TRBD2,few,TRBV10-3,CAISRLAEPNNEQFF,TGTGCCATCAGCCGACTAGCGGAGCCGAACAATGAGCAGTTCTTC
TRBJ2-1,-,-,TRBV5-1,CASSLPTDNEQFF,TGCGCCAGCAGCTTGCCGACAGACAATGAGCAGTTCTTC
TRBJ2-3,TRBD2,-,TRBV7-2,CASSPASGRGTDTQYF,TGTGCCAGCAGTCCGGCTAGCGGGAGGGGGACAGATACGCAGTATTTT
TRBJ1-1,-,few,TRBV27,CASGARWRNTEAFF,TGTGCCAGCGGAGCGAGATGGCGCAACACTGAAGCTTTCTTT